A single sample is the source of the 15 T cell receptor beta chains below, sequenced in a study of regulatory T cells in long-lasting Graves disease (dated by TCRdb to the early 2020s). This specimen's time point label, per the study, means: newly diagnosed GD, antithyroid drugs for less than 3 months. For both TCR sequencing and RNA sequencing, RNA was extracted from PBMCs in TRIzol. The method behind the library was multiplex PCR. Data came from an Illumina HiSeq 4000. CDR3 regions were amplified by Arm-PCR with iRepertoire HTBI primers to construct TCR beta libraries. The public reads were reanalyzed by TCRdb: fastp trimming at Q25, MiXCR alignment, in-frame beta chains only. Each entry merges the rows of one CDR3 protein and shows their most common DNA and genes. For this sample there are approximately 560,000 distinct CDR3 sequences; about 16% appear just once. The top ten hold approximately 12% of the sample.

These data also featured in a second study, about T cells in Graves' hyperthyroidism and ophthalmopathy.

The sample consisted of peripheral blood mononuclear cells (PBMCs), taken at new diagnosis, from a patient treated with antithyroid drugs. These receptors were taken from a young man with Graves disease. Donor details come from another sample of the same person, matched by shared clones.

This clonotype was detected many times. The chain carries TRBV7-2 and TRBJ2-3; a possible D gene is TRBD2 (5 bases). The V end was cut by 1 base, the J end by 3 bases, with 14 bases between. CDR3 length: 16 amino acids. Germline CDR1 reads SGHTA; CDR2 reads FQGNSA. DNA of the CDR3: TGTGCCAGCAGCTTAGAGCTAGCTAGAGAGACAGATACGCAGTATTTT. It is translated as CASSLELARETDTQYF. Complete variable domain (other parts from reference TRBV7-2 and TRBJ2-3): GAGVSQSPSNKVTEKGKDVELRCDPISGHTALYWYRQSLGQGLEFLIYFQGNSAPDKSGLPSDRFSAERTGGSVSTLTIQRTQQEDSAVYLCASSLELARETDTQYFGPGTRLTVL.

This clonotype appeared many times. V gene TRBV15 combines with J gene TRBJ1-1, with a possible D match to TRBD1 (6 bases). CDR1 is LNHNV and CDR2 is YYDKDF in the germline V gene (reference sequence). The germline V and J ends were trimmed by 3 bases and 0 bases, with 20 bases remaining between them. The CDR3 is 18 amino acids. The CDR3: CATSSLKGGRGMNTEAFF. CDR3 nucleotides: TGTGCCACCAGCAGCCTCAAGGGGGGGCGGGGCATGAACACTGAAGCTTTCTTT.

This clonotype was observed at least ten times. The chain has TRBV30 and TRBJ1-1; tentatively, D is TRBD1 (5 bases). This CDR3 is built from 12 residues. V was shortened by 5 bases and J by 1 base, with 8 bases between the two germline ends. The V gene's germline CDR1 is GTSNPN and CDR2 SVGIG (reference sequence). The CDR3 reads CAWGGRNTEAFF. CDR3 nucleotide sequence: TGTGCCTGGGGGGGTCGGAACACTGAAGCTTTCTTT.

This clonotype was observed a few times. J is TRBJ2-5 and V is TRBV20-1, with 8 bases matching TRBD2. V dropped 6 bases and J dropped 1; count of bases not matched to a gene: 10. CDR1 and CDR2 (germline): DFQATT, SNEGSKA (reference sequence). The CDR3 runs 15 residues. The CDR3 spells CSAAEGLGIQETQYF. CDR3 DNA: TGCAGTGCCGCAGAGGGACTAGGCATCCAAGAGACCCAGTACTTC.

This chain uses TRBV5-1 with TRBJ2-2; 9 bases line up with TRBD2. V lost 7 bases to trimming and J lost 5 bases; unmatched junction nucleotides: 12. The CDR3 sequence is 16 residues long. Per the germline V gene, CDR1 is SGHRS and CDR2 is YFSETQ. The CDR3 reads CASAGPTSGATGELFF. CDR3 sequence (DNA): TGCGCCAGCGCGGGGCCGACTAGCGGAGCGACCGGGGAGCTGTTTTTT.

This clonotype has more than one count but fewer than ten. V gene TRBV30 combines with J gene TRBJ1-2, with 12 bases fitting TRBD1. The CDR3 has 13 residues. The V gene end was trimmed by 5 bases and the J gene end by 6 bases; junction bases not matched to a gene: 4. The germline gives CDR1 GTSNPN, CDR2 SVGIG (reference sequence). CDR3 region: CAWARDRGHGYTF. As DNA, the CDR3 is TGTGCCTGGGCCCGGGACAGGGGGCATGGCTACACCTTC.

The chain employs TRBV2 and TRBJ2-3, with D perhaps matching TRBD1 (5 bases). The germline CDR1 and CDR2 sequences are SNHLY and FYNNEI. V shed 7 bases and J shed 2 bases, with 19 bases lying between them. The CDR3 spans 16 residues. The CDR3, as DNA: TGTGCCAGCAAGGGGTTCGGCAGACGGGCCACAGATACGCAGTATTTT. Its translation is CASKGFGRRATDTQYF. Using reference TRBV2 and TRBJ2-3 for the parts outside the CDR3, the full variable domain is EPEVTQTPSHQVTQMGQEVILRCVPISNHLYFYWYRQILGQKVEFLVSFYNNEISEKSEIFDDQFSVERPDGSNFTLKIRSTKLEDSAMYFCASKGFGRRATDTQYFGPGTRLTVL.

The chain combines TRBV30 with TRBJ2-7, with D unclear. In germline, CDR1 is GTSNPN, CDR2 SVGIG (reference sequence). V was cut by 0 bases and J by 3 bases, with 9 bases left in between. The CDR3 has 13 amino acids. CDR3 residues: CAWSVLTNYEQYF. The DNA for the CDR3 is TGTGCCTGGAGTGTTTTGACCAACTACGAGCAGTACTTC. The whole variable domain, filled in from reference TRBV30 and TRBJ2-7, reads SQTIHQWPATLVQPVGSPLSLECTVEGTSNPNLYWYRQAAGRGLQLLFYSVGIGQISSEVPQNLSASRPQDRQFILSSKKLLLSDSGFYLCAWSVLTNYEQYFGPGTRLTVT.

On this clonotype itself: A single base separates this from a much larger clone, so it may be a read error. The genes are TRBV7-2 and TRBJ2-5; D gene ambiguous. The CDR3 length is 13 residues. The germline V gene encodes CDR1 SGHTA and CDR2 FQGNSA. CDR3 nucleotides: TGTGCCAGCACCAAATACAGAAGCGAGACCCAGCACTTC. Residues: CASTKYRSETQHF. The full variable domain, rest sourced from reference TRBV7-2 and TRBJ2-5, is GAGVSQSPSNKVTEKGKDVELRCDPISGHTALYWYRQSLGQGLEFLIYFQGNSAPDKSGLPSDRFSAERTGGSVSTLTIQRTQQEDSAVYLCASTKYRSETQHFGPGTRLLVL.

This clonotype was found many times. The V call is TRBV20-1, the J call TRBJ1-1; D is perhaps TRBD1 (5 bases). The CDR3 extends over 12 amino acids. Between the trimmed V and J ends, which lost 1 base and 9 bases, there was a span of 12 bases. The V gene's germline CDR1 is DFQATT and CDR2 SNEGSKA (reference sequence). CDR3: CSARGRAGQAFF. The CDR3 region has the DNA TGCAGTGCTAGAGGTCGGGCAGGGCAAGCTTTCTTT.

In its sample, this clonotype was seen a few times. The chain is built from TRBV19 and TRBJ2-7, with D perhaps TRBD2 (5 bases). Trimming removed 3 bases from V and 5 bases from J, with 14 bases in between. The CDR3 totals 14 residues. Germline CDR1 LNHDA, CDR2 SQIVND (reference sequence). The CDR3 is CASSIGGSGHEQYF. The CDR3, as DNA: TGTGCCAGTAGTATCGGTGGGAGTGGGCACGAGCAGTACTTC.

This clonotype was counted ten times or more. J is TRBJ2-4 and V is TRBV7-2; 8 nucleotides match TRBD1. Looked up from germline, CDR1 is SGHTA and CDR2 is FQGNSA. V trimming: 4 bases; J trimming: 9 bases; junction bases outside the gene matches: 8. This CDR3 comprises 14 residues. Here the CDR3 DNA reads TGTGCCAGCAGCTCCGGACAGGGTCAAAGCATTCAGTACTTC. This codes for CASSSGQGQSIQYF.

The chain combines TRBV30 with TRBJ1-1, with D perhaps matching TRBD1 (5 bases). Germline V gives CDR1 GTSNPN, CDR2 SVGIG (reference sequence). This CDR3 region has 14 residues. The CDR3 loop is CASAGELGNTEAFF. DNA for the CDR3: TGTGCTTCGGCGGGGGAGTTGGGGAACACTGAAGCTTTCTTT.

This clonotype has just one count. The rearrangement uses TRBV6-1 and TRBJ2-7; D remains ambiguous. Germline V gene data show CDR1 as MNHNS and CDR2 as SASEGT. The CDR3 is 14 amino acids. V was shortened by 7 bases and J by 0 bases, with 13 bases between the two germline ends. CDR3 loop: CASTRRPSSYEQYF. The CDR3 bases are TGTGCCAGCACCCGAAGGCCGAGCTCCTACGAGCAGTACTTC.

CDR3 sequence: CASTLGGEQYF. CDR3 nucleotides: TGTGCCAGCACCCTGGGGGGCGAGCAGTACTTC. The chain joins TRBV12-3 or TRBV12-4 to TRBJ2-7; possible D gene TRBD2, 6 bases. Trimming removed 7 bases at V and 6 bases at J, with 10 bases between. The CDR3 contains 11 residues.